A selection of T cell receptor beta chains follows, all from one sample in a study of a mutant IDH1 vaccine in newly diagnosed glioma. Here immunoSEQ multiplex PCR was the method, and the copy in TCRdb shows in-frame clones only, minus some. The data contain roughly 15,000 clones, roughly nine tenths of them singletons. Specimen: PBMCs, collected from a glioma patient treated with radiotherapy, temozolomide or both. These TCRs come from a woman aged 35 to 49 with glioma. Some clones in this sample may be carry-over from other donors' samples. Both conserved end residues are part of each CDR3. D genes are given only for firm matches. The size of a clone is reported for some rows only, either as once, few or many, or as a class for expanded clones.

-	TRBV7-6	-	TRBJ2-2	-	CASSLNSPSVRGTGELFF
-	TRBV2	-	TRBJ2-7	TGTGCCAGCAGTGAAGATCTCTCCTACGAGCAGTACTTC	CASSEDLSYEQYF
-	TRBV18	-	TRBJ1-5	TGTGCCAGCTCACGGTTAGGGGATCAGCCCCAGCATTTT	CASSRLGDQPQHF
once	TRBV21-1	-	TRBJ2-1	TGTGCCAGCACCACGAGCCCAGCGGAACATCGTGAGCAGTTCTTC	CASTTSPAEHREQFF
-	TRBV4-1	TRBD2	TRBJ2-7	TGCGCCAGCAGCCAAGAGCGGGGGACCTACGAGCAGTACTTC	CASSQERGTYEQYF
-	TRBV28	-	TRBJ1-1	TGTGCCAGCAGTTCGAACACTGAAGCTTTCTTT	CASSSNTEAFF
-	TRBV28	TRBD1	TRBJ2-7	TGTGCCAGCAGTTCTCGTAGGGGGCGATCCTACGAGCAGTACTTC	CASSSRRGRSYEQYF
-	TRBV7-6	-	TRBJ2-7	TGTGCCAGCAGCTTAGATCTTGGATTCTACGAGCAGTACTTC	CASSLDLGFYEQYF
-	TRBV28	-	TRBJ1-3	TGTGCCACCTCCGGGCTCCTGAACTCTGGAAACACCATATATTTT	CATSGLLNSGNTIYF
-	TRBV19	TRBD2	TRBJ2-7	TGTGCCAGTAGTAGGGGGACTAGCGGGTTCCCCTACGAGCAGTACTTC	CASSRGTSGFPYEQYF
-	TRBV19	-	TRBJ2-7	TGTGCCAGTGGGAATGCGGGTTCCTACGAGCAGTACTTC	CASGNAGSYEQYF
-	TRBV18	-	TRBJ1-2	TGTGCCAGCTCAACGGGGGTTAAGTGGGGCTACACCTTC	CASSTGVKWGYTF
once	TRBV7-8	TRBD2	TRBJ2-1	TGTGCCAGCAGCCCGAGACTAGCGGGAGGGGAGCAGTTCTTC	CASSPRLAGGEQFF
-	TRBV11-2	TRBD1	TRBJ1-1	TGTGCCAGCAGCCGCCCAGGGGGTGTGGGGGACACTGAAGCTTTCTTT	CASSRPGGVGDTEAFF
-	TRBV5-1	-	TRBJ1-4	TGCGCCAGCAGCTGGGACTCATCAACTAATGAAAAACTGTTTTTT	CASSWDSSTNEKLFF
-	TRBV7-8	-	TRBJ1-1	TGTGCCAGCAGCTTAGGGGGGGCGAACACTGAAGCTTTCTTT	CASSLGGANTEAFF
-	TRBV15	TRBD1	TRBJ1-5	TGTGCCACCAGTCCCGGACAGGGTAGCAATCAGCCCCAGCATTTT	CATSPGQGSNQPQHF
-	TRBV7-2	-	TRBJ1-1	TGTGCCAGCAGCTTAAAAAACAGGGCGATAACTGAAGCTTTCTTT	CASSLKNRAITEAFF
once	TRBV9	TRBD2	TRBJ2-5	TGTGCCAGCAGCGGGGGGGCTAGCGGGAGTGTGGAGACCCAGTACTTC	CASSGGASGSVETQYF
-	TRBV27	-	TRBJ1-1	TGTGCCAGCAGTTCATATCTCCTGAACACTGAAGCTTTCTTT	CASSSYLLNTEAFF
-	TRBV12-5	-	TRBJ1-1	TGTGCTAGTGGTCCGGGAGGGAGCCCCAACACTGAAGCTTTCTTT	CASGPGGSPNTEAFF
-	TRBV10-3	-	TRBJ1-1	TGTGCCATCACCGCCGGGGGGGGGAACACTGAAGCTTTCTTT	CAITAGGGNTEAFF
-	TRBV10-3	-	TRBJ2-3	TGTGCCATCAGTGAGTCGCGGAAAGGGGGCACAGATACGCAGTATTTT	CAISESRKGGTDTQYF